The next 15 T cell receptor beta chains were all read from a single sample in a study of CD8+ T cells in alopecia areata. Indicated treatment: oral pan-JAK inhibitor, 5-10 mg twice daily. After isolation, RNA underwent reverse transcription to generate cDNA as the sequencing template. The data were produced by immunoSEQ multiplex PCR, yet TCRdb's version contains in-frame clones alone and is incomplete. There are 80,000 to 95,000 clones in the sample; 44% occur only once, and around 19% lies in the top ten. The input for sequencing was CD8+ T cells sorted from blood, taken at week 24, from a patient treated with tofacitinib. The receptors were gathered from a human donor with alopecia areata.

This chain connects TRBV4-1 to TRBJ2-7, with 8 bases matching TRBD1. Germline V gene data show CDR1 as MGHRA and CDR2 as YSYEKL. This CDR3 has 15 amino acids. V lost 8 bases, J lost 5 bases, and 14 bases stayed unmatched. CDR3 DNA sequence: TGCGCCAGCGACTCGGGGCAGGGGGCGCGGAACGAGCAGTACTTC. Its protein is CASDSGQGARNEQYF.

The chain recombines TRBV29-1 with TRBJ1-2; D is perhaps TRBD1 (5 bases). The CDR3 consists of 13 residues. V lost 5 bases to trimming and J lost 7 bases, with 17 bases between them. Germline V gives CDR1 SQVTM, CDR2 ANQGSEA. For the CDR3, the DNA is TGCAGCGTTCCGGGGACGGAGGGATTTGGCTACACCTTC. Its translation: CSVPGTEGFGYTF.

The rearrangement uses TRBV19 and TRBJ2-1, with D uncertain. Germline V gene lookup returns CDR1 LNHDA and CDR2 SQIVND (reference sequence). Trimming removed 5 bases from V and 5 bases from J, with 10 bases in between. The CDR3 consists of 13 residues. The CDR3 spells CASSWTRHNEQFF. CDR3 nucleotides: TGTGCCAGTAGTTGGACCCGACACAATGAGCAGTTCTTC.

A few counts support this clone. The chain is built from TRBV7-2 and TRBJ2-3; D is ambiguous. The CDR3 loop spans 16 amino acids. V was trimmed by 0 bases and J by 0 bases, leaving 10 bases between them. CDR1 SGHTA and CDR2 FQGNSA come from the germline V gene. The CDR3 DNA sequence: TGTGCCAGCAGCTTAGCGGCAGTAACTAGCACAGATACGCAGTATTTT. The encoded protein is CASSLAAVTSTDTQYF.

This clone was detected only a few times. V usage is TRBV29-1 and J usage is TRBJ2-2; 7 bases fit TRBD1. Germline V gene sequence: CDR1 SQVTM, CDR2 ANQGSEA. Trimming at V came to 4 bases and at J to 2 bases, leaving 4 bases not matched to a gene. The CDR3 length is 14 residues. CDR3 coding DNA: TGCAGCGTTGCCGGGACAGAAAACACCGGGGAGCTGTTTTTT. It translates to CSVAGTENTGELFF.

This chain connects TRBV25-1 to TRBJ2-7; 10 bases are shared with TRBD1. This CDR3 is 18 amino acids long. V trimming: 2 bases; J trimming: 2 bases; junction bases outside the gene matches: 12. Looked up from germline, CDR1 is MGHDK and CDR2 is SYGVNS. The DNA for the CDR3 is TGTGCCAGCAGTGAAGCGCTTTCCGGGACAGGGGACCCCTACGAGCAGTACTTC. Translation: CASSEALSGTGDPYEQYF.

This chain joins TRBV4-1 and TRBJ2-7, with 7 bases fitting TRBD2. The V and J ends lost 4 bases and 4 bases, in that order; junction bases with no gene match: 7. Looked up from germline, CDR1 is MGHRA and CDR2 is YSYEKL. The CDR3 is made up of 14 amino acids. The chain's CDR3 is CASSPRTSQYEQYF. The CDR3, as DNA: TGCGCCAGCAGCCCAAGGACTAGTCAGTACGAGCAGTACTTC.

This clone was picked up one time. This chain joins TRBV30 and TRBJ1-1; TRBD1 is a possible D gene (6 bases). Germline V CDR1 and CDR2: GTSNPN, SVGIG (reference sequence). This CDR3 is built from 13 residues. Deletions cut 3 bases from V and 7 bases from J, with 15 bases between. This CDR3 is CAWSSGAKDEAFF. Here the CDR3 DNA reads TGTGCCTGGAGCTCAGGGGCGAAGGATGAAGCTTTCTTT.

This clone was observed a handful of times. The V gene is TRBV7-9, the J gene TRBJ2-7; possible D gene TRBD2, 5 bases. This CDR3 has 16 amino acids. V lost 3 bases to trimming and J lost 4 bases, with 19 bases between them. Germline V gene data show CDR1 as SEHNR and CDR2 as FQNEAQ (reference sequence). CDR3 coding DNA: TGTGCCAGCAGCTTGGAGCGCCCCGCGGGCCTGTACGAGCAGTACTTC. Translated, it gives CASSLERPAGLYEQYF. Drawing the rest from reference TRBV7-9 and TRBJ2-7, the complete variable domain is DTGVSQNPRHKITKRGQNVTFRCDPISEHNRLYWYRQTLGQGPEFLTYFQNEAQLEKSRLLSDRFSAERPKGSFSTLEIQRTEQGDSAMYLCASSLERPAGLYEQYFGPGTRLTVT.

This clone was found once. The CDR3 DNA reads as TGTGCCAGCAGCTTTTACAAGGGGGCAGCGGAGTACAATGAGCAGTTCTTC. Its protein is CASSFYKGAAEYNEQFF. This chain links TRBV11-2 with TRBJ2-1, with TRBD1 matching 7 bases. In germline, CDR1 is SGHAT, CDR2 FQNNGV. The CDR3 has 17 residues. The V and J ends lost 3 bases and 4 bases, in that order; junction bases with no gene match: 12.

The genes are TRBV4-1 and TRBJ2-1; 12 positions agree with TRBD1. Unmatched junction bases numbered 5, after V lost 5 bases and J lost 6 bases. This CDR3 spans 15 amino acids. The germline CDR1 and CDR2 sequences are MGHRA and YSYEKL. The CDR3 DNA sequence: TGCGCCAGCAGCTTGGGACAGGGGGCTCTCAATGAGCAGTTCTTC. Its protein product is CASSLGQGALNEQFF.

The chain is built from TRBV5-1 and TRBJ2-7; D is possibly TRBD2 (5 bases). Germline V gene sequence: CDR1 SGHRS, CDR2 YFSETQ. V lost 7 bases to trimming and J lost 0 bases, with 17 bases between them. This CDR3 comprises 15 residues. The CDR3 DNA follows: TGCGCCAGCTCCGTTCGGGGAACCCTCTCCTACGAGCAGTACTTC. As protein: CASSVRGTLSYEQYF.

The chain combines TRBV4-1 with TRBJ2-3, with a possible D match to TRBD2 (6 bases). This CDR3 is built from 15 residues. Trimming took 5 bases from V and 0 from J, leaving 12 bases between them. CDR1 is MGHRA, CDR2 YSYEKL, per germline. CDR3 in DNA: TGCGCCAGCAGCAGACTAGGGGCTAGCACAGATACGCAGTATTTT. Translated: CASSRLGASTDTQYF.

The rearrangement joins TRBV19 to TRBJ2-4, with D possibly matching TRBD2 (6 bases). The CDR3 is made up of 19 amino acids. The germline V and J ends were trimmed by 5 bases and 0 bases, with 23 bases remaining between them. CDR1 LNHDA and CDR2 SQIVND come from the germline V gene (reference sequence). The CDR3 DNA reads TGTGCCAGTAGTGTTTCCGGAGGGTCCGCGCTCTCAGCCAAAAACATTCAGTACTTC. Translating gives CASSVSGGSALSAKNIQYF.

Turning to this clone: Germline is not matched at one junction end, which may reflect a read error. The CDR3 DNA sequence: TGTGCCAGCAGCGAAGTTGGGACAGGGATCTACGAGCAGTACTTC. Translating gives CASSEVGTGIYEQYF. The rearrangement uses TRBV6-1 and TRBJ2-7; 9 nucleotides match TRBD1. Germline-derived CDR1 and CDR2 are MNHNS and SASEGT. The CDR3 consists of 15 residues.